The 27 T cell receptor beta chains below were found in one sample sequenced in a study of regulatory T cells in long-lasting Graves disease (dated by TCRdb to the early 2020s). Receptors were amplified or captured by multiplex PCR. This sample was sequenced with an Illumina HiSeq 4000. TCR beta libraries were built with iRepertoire HTBI primers and Arm-PCR amplification of CDR3 regions. TCRdb reworked the public reads: Q25 trimming with fastp, MiXCR clone assembly, productive beta chains retained. Entries are consolidated by CDR3 protein sequence, retaining the most common genes and DNA. The sample profile shows some 400,000 distinct CDR3 sequences; more than 12% of them were found once. The ten largest clones take up 16% of the sample. The time point label for this specimen denotes: newly diagnosed GD, antithyroid drugs for less than 3 months. RNA was extracted from PBMCs in TRIzol for both TCR sequencing and RNA sequencing.

The same data also contributed to another study, on T cells in Graves' hyperthyroidism and ophthalmopathy.

This specimen was peripheral blood mononuclear cells (PBMCs), taken at new diagnosis, from a patient treated with antithyroid drugs. Receptors were obtained from a woman aged 25 to 39 with Graves disease. Donor details come from another sample of the same person, matched by shared clones.

This clonotype was counted only a few times. V usage is TRBV7-3 and J usage is TRBJ2-5; the match to TRBD1 covers 7 bases. The CDR3 covers 15 residues. V trimming: 4 bases; J trimming: 0 bases; junction bases outside the gene matches: 5. Germline V lookup: CDR1 SGHTA, CDR2 FQGTGA. The CDR3: CASSSSGTDQETQYF. The DNA of the CDR3 is TGTGCCAGCAGCTCATCGGGGACAGACCAAGAGACCCAGTACTTC.

Only a few counts were recorded for this clonotype. This sequence joins TRBV10-3 and TRBJ2-2; no clear D. Germline CDR1 reads ENHRY; CDR2 reads SYGVKD. CDR3 length: 15 residues. Trimming pared 3 bases from V and 4 bases from J, leaving 12 bases between. In nucleotides, the CDR3 is TGTGCCATCAGTGACCACGTGATGGGCACCGGGGAGCTGTTTTTT. This codes for CAISDHVMGTGELFF.

The sample holds many counts of this clonotype. V usage is TRBV12-3 or TRBV12-4 and J usage is TRBJ1-5, with 11 bases fitting TRBD1. CDR3 length: 15 amino acids. V was clipped by 2 bases and J by 7 bases; unmatched bases: 4. CDR3 amino acids: CASSLSGQGAQPQHF. CDR3 coding DNA: TGTGCCAGCAGTTTATCCGGACAGGGGGCCCAGCCCCAGCATTTT.

This clonotype was recorded at least ten times. V gene TRBV14 combines with J gene TRBJ2-5; 7 bases line up with TRBD1. CDR3 length: 14 amino acids. Losses at the gene ends were 2 bases for V and 4 bases for J; bases not matched to a gene: 4. Per germline, CDR1 SGHDN and CDR2 FVKESK. The CDR3, as DNA: TGTGCCAGCAGCCAAAGGAGACAGGGAGAGACCCAGTACTTC. Translated: CASSQRRQGETQYF. The variable domain in full, completed from reference TRBV14 and TRBJ2-5, reads EAGVTQFPSHSVIEKGQTVTLRCDPISGHDNLYWYRRVMGKEIKFLLHFVKESKQDESGMPNNRFLAERTGGTYSTLKVQPAELEDSGVYFCASSQRRQGETQYFGPGTRLLVL.

The gene calls are TRBV20-1 and TRBJ1-2; possible D gene TRBD1, 5 bases. This CDR3 spans 15 amino acids. The V end was cut by 4 bases, the J end by 2 bases, with 17 bases between. The germline gives CDR1 DFQATT, CDR2 SNEGSKA (reference sequence). CDR3 DNA: TGCAGTGCTAAGCCCGACAGTATCAGCAACTATGGCTACACCTTC. Translation gives CSAKPDSISNYGYTF.

This clonotype was detected ten times or more. V usage is TRBV7-2 and J usage is TRBJ2-7; TRBD2 matches at 10 bases. Germline loops: CDR1 SGHTA, CDR2 FQGNSA. There are 17 residues in the CDR3. V dropped 0 bases and J dropped 4; count of bases not matched to a gene: 9. CDR3 loop: CASSLAASSGSLYEQYF. The CDR3 DNA reads TGTGCCAGCAGCTTAGCGGCGTCTAGCGGGAGCCTTTACGAGCAGTACTTC.

The J gene is TRBJ2-1, the V gene TRBV14; the D is unclear. Germline CDR1 and CDR2: SGHDN and FVKESK. Trimming removed 4 bases at V and 1 base at J, with 14 bases between. The CDR3 sequence is 16 residues long. DNA for the CDR3: TGTGCCAGCAGCCCAGAAAAACGGTGGTCCTACAATGAGCAGTTCTTC. Amino acid sequence: CASSPEKRWSYNEQFF.

This clonotype was observed a few times. The rearrangement joins TRBV24-1 to TRBJ2-2; TRBD1 aligns across 7 bases. The CDR3 runs 16 residues. Losses at the gene ends were 9 bases for V and 6 bases for J; bases not matched to a gene: 15. The V gene's germline CDR1 is KGHDR and CDR2 SFDVKD. CDR3 protein: CATARKQGPYAGELFF. CDR3 sequence (DNA): TGTGCCACCGCTAGGAAACAGGGGCCTTACGCCGGGGAGCTGTTTTTT.

This clonotype was recorded at least ten times. The chain uses TRBV12-3 or TRBV12-4 and TRBJ1-2; TRBD1 agrees at 8 bases. The CDR3 runs 16 residues. The junction had 12 bases not matched to a gene; V was cut back by 2 bases and J by 7 bases. The CDR3 sequence: CASSLSNPDREGGYTF. DNA of the CDR3: TGTGCCAGCAGTTTATCCAACCCGGACAGGGAAGGTGGCTACACCTTC.

This sequence joins TRBV24-1 and TRBJ2-2; the D gene could be TRBD1 or TRBD2 (5 bases each). The length of the CDR3 is 14 residues. The V and J ends lost 7 bases and 9 bases respectively, with 17 bases between them. Germline values: CDR1 KGHDR, CDR2 SFDVKD. CDR3 in amino acids: CATRDDRGKRELFF. The CDR3 region has the DNA TGTGCCACCAGGGACGACAGAGGGAAACGGGAGCTGTTTTTT.

The genes are TRBV27 and TRBJ1-1, with unresolved D. The germline V and J ends were trimmed by 4 bases and 6 bases, with 12 bases remaining between them. Per the germline V gene, CDR1 is MNHEY and CDR2 is SMNVEV (reference sequence). The CDR3 contains 13 residues. CDR3 DNA: TGTGCCAGCAGTTACCCACCGCCGTCTGAAGCTTTCTTT. This encodes CASSYPPPSEAFF.

The rearrangement joins TRBV24-1 to TRBJ1-6; TRBD1 might be the D (6 bases). Germline V gene data show CDR1 as KGHDR and CDR2 as SFDVKD. The CDR3 loop spans 14 amino acids. Trimming took 5 bases from V and 4 from J, leaving 8 bases between them. The CDR3 is CATSAQGYNSPLHF. The CDR3 bases are TGTGCCACCAGTGCGCAGGGGTATAATTCACCCCTCCACTTT.

This chain uses TRBV20-1 with TRBJ2-2; D may match TRBD1 or TRBD2 (6 bases each). With 3 bases removed from V and 8 bases from J, the gap between germline ends came to 10 bases. Germline V gives CDR1 DFQATT, CDR2 SNEGSKA (reference sequence). The CDR3 totals 12 residues. The CDR3 protein is CSARGGAGELFF. CDR3 sequence (DNA): TGCAGTGCTAGGGGGGGCGCGGGGGAGCTGTTTTTT.

This clonotype has ten or more counts. The chain is built from TRBV3-1 and TRBJ2-1; no clear D gene. From germline, CDR1 is LGHDT and CDR2 YNNKEL (reference sequence). Trimming took 2 bases from V and 0 from J, leaving 14 bases between them. This CDR3 has 17 residues. The CDR3 DNA reads as TGTGCCAGCAGCCAATCTCGACGTCTGTCCTCCTACAATGAGCAGTTCTTC. Its translation: CASSQSRRLSSYNEQFF.

This clonotype was detected ten times or more. The J gene is TRBJ2-5, the V gene TRBV11-3; D is possibly TRBD1 (6 bases). CDR1 is SGHNT, CDR2 YENEEA, per germline. The CDR3 is 14 amino acids. The V end lost 3 bases, the J end lost 4 bases, and 12 bases lay between the germline ends. CDR3 protein: CASSLGQPTETQYF. CDR3 coding DNA: TGTGCCAGCAGCTTGGGACAACCCACAGAGACCCAGTACTTC.

This chain connects TRBV19 to TRBJ1-2; possible D gene TRBD1, 5 bases. Looked up from germline, CDR1 is LNHDA and CDR2 is SQIVND (reference sequence). This CDR3 has 11 amino acids. The V gene lost 9 bases and the J gene lost 7 bases, with 12 bases spanning the gap. The CDR3 spells CASKGDSGYTF. CDR3 DNA: TGTGCCAGCAAAGGGGACTCTGGCTACACCTTC.

This clonotype has ten or more counts. This CDR3 reads CAISASGQGYYEQYF. CDR3 DNA sequence: TGTGCCATCAGTGCGTCCGGACAGGGTTACTACGAGCAGTACTTC. This sequence joins TRBV10-3 and TRBJ2-7, with 8 nucleotides matching TRBD1. With V trimmed by 4 bases and J by 3 bases, 8 bases remained unmatched. CDR1 is ENHRY and CDR2 is SYGVKD in the germline V gene. The CDR3 loop spans 15 amino acids.

This clonotype was seen many times. The chain carries TRBV29-1 and TRBJ2-3, with D perhaps being TRBD1 or TRBD2 (5 bases each). Trimming took 6 bases from V and 6 from J, leaving 13 bases between them. CDR1 is SQVTM and CDR2 is ANQGSEA in the germline V gene. This CDR3 region has 12 residues. The CDR3 is CSVRDPKDTQYF. The CDR3 bases are TGCAGCGTCCGGGACCCCAAGGATACGCAGTATTTT.

This clonotype was seen repeatedly, ten times or more. The J gene is TRBJ2-1, the V gene TRBV20-1, with D perhaps TRBD2 (6 bases). Germline CDR1 DFQATT, CDR2 SNEGSKA (reference sequence). Trimming left V 5 bases short and J 4 bases short, with 18 bases between. This CDR3 contains 15 residues. The CDR3 sequence: CSADPGTGEYNEQFF. DNA of the CDR3: TGCAGTGCTGACCCCGGGACGGGAGAATACAATGAGCAGTTCTTC.

This clonotype has ten or more counts. The V gene is TRBV14, the J gene TRBJ2-5, with TRBD1 matching over 8 bases. After removal of 3 bases from V and 4 bases from J, the junction contained 4 bases not matched to a gene. This CDR3 is 14 amino acids long. CDR1 is SGHDN and CDR2 is FVKESK in the germline V gene. DNA of the CDR3: TGTGCCAGCAGCCAGGACAGGGATCCAGAGACCCAGTACTTC. It encodes CASSQDRDPETQYF.

This clonotype appeared a few times. The CDR3 region has the DNA TGTGCCAGCAGCCAAGTCATGTTATGGCGCAAGTCGGAAGATAGACTGTTTTTT. Translating it yields CASSQVMLWRKSEDRLFF. This rearrangement joins TRBV14 to TRBJ1-4, with D unresolved. With 1 base removed from V and 13 bases from J, the gap between germline ends came to 28 bases. Germline V gene sequence: CDR1 SGHDN, CDR2 FVKESK. The CDR3 covers 18 residues.

The V gene is TRBV10-3, the J gene TRBJ1-1, with TRBD1 matching over 9 bases. CDR3 length equals 14 residues. V lost 10 bases, J lost 2 bases, and 8 bases stayed unmatched. Looked up from germline, CDR1 is ENHRY and CDR2 is SYGVKD. The CDR3 region is CATERDRANTEAFF. The CDR3 DNA reads as TGTGCCACCGAGCGGGACAGGGCCAACACTGAAGCTTTCTTT.

The chain is built from TRBV19 and TRBJ2-6; the D is unclear. V was shortened by 7 bases and J by 0 bases, with 10 bases between the two germline ends. Germline V CDR1 and CDR2: LNHDA, SQIVND (reference sequence). The CDR3 extends over 15 amino acids. The CDR3 DNA reads TGTGCCAGTAATGGACGGAGCTCTGGGGCCAACGTCCTGACTTTC. Its protein product is CASNGRSSGANVLTF.

This clonotype has just a few counts. The chain has TRBV2 and TRBJ2-1; 12 bases are shared with TRBD1. V dropped 4 bases and J dropped 1; count of bases not matched to a gene: 2. There are 16 residues in the CDR3. CDR1 is SNHLY and CDR2 is FYNNEI in the germline V gene. In DNA, the CDR3 is TGTGCCAGCAGTGGGGGACAGGGGGCTTCCTACAATGAGCAGTTCTTC. It codes for CASSGGQGASYNEQFF.

This clonotype was picked up many times. The chain carries TRBV28 and TRBJ2-1, with 14 bases lining up with TRBD2. J lost 8 bases, V lost 7 bases, and 7 bases had no gene match. CDR1 and CDR2 (germline): MDHEN, SYDVKM. The CDR3 consists of 15 residues. For the CDR3, the DNA is TGTGCCAGCACCGGGGGACTAGCGGGAGCTTATGAGCAGTTCTTC. The encoded protein is CASTGGLAGAYEQFF.

This clonotype was recorded many times. The chain carries TRBV5-4 and TRBJ2-7, with 8 bases lining up with TRBD2. CDR3 length: 15 amino acids. Germline V gene data show CDR1 as SGHNT and CDR2 as YYREEE (reference sequence). J was trimmed by 6 bases and V by 4 bases; bases with no gene match: 12. The CDR3 loop is CASSDEAGESSEQYF. CDR3 coding DNA: TGTGCCAGCAGCGACGAAGCGGGAGAGAGTAGCGAGCAGTACTTC.

This chain uses TRBV29-1 with TRBJ2-7; 13 positions match TRBD2. Germline trimming cut 5 bases from V and 3 bases from J; bases unmatched to any gene: 4. CDR1 and CDR2 from the germline V gene are SQVTM and ANQGSEA. The CDR3 contains 14 residues. DNA for the CDR3: TGCAGCGTTCGGACTAGCGGGGGTTTCTACGAGCAGTACTTC. Translating gives CSVRTSGGFYEQYF.